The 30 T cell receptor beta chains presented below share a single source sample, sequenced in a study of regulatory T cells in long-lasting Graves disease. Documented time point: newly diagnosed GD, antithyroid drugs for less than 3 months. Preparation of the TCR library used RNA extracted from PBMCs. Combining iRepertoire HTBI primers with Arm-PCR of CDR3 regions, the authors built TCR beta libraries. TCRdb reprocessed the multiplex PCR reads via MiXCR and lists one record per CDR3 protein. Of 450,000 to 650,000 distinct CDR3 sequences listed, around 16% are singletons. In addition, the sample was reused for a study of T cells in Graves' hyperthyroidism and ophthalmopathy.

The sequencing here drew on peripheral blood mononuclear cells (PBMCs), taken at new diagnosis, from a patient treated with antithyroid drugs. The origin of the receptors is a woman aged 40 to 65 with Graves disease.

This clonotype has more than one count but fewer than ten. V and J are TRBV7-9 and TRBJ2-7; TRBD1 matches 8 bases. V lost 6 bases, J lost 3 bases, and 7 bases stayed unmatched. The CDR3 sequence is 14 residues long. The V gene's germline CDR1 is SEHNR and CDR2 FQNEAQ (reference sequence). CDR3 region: CASSTGGSGYEQYF. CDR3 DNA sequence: TGTGCCAGCAGTACAGGGGGTAGCGGCTACGAGCAGTACTTC.

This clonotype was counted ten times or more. The CDR3 protein is CASSDWHEQYF. The CDR3 DNA reads TGTGCCAGCAGTGATTGGCACGAGCAGTACTTC. The chain combines TRBV28 with TRBJ2-7; D gene ambiguous. The germline CDR1 and CDR2 sequences are MDHEN and SYDVKM. V was pared by 5 bases and J by 5 bases, with 7 bases between. The CDR3 has 11 amino acids. Full variable domain (outside the CDR3, taken from reference TRBV28 and TRBJ2-7): DVKVTQSSRYLVKRTGEKVFLECVQDMDHENMFWYRQDPGLGLRLIYFSYDVKMKEKGDIPEGYSVSREKKERFSLILESASTNQTSMYLCASSDWHEQYFGPGTRLTVT.

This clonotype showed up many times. The CDR3 sequence: CASSLSQTYNEQFF. The CDR3 nucleotides read TGCGCCAGCAGCTTGTCCCAGACGTACAATGAGCAGTTCTTC. The chain is built from TRBV5-1 and TRBJ2-1; D not resolved. The CDR3 length is 14 residues. V lost 1 base, J lost 4 bases, and 9 bases lay in between. From germline, CDR1 is SGHRS and CDR2 YFSETQ.

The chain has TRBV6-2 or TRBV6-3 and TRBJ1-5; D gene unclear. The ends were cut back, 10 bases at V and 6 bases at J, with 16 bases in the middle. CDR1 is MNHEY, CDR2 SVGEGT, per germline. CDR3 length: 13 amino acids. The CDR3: CATAPEVGQPQHF. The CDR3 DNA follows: TGTGCCACCGCCCCAGAGGTAGGTCAGCCCCAGCATTTT.

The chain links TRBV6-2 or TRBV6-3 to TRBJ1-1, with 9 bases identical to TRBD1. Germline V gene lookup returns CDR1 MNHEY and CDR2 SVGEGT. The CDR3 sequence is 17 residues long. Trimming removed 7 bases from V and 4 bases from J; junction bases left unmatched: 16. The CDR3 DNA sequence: TGTGCCAGCACCCTTAGGGGGACAGGGTTAGGAAGCACTGAAGCTTTCTTT. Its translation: CASTLRGTGLGSTEAFF.

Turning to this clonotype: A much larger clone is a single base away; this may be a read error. The CDR3 reads CAGSPPYLETQYF. Written as DNA, the CDR3 is TGTGCCGGCTCACCACCCTATCTGGAGACCCAGTACTTC. The V call is TRBV18, the J call TRBJ2-5; D is undetermined. Germline CDR1 and CDR2: KGHSH and LQKENI. The CDR3 spans 13 residues.

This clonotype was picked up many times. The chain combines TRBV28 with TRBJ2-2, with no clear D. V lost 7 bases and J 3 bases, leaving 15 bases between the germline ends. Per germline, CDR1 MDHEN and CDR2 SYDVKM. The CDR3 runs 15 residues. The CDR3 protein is CASMSGQRYTGELFF. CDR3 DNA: TGTGCCAGCATGTCCGGGCAGAGATACACCGGGGAGCTGTTTTTT.

CDR3 loop: CASSIPGGLYEQYF. The CDR3 DNA sequence: TGTGCCAGTAGTATCCCAGGGGGCCTCTACGAGCAGTACTTC. The rearrangement links TRBV19 to TRBJ2-7, with 8 bases identical to TRBD1. V lost 3 bases to trimming and J lost 3 bases; unmatched junction nucleotides: 4. CDR1 is LNHDA, CDR2 SQIVND, per germline (reference sequence). The length of the CDR3 is 14 residues.

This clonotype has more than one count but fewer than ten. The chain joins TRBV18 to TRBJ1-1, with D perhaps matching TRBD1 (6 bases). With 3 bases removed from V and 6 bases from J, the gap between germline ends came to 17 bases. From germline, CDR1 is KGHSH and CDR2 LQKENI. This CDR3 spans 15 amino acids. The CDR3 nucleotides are TGTGCCAGCTCACCTCGGGGGGCTGATCGTGCTGAAGCTTTCTTT. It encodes CASSPRGADRAEAFF.

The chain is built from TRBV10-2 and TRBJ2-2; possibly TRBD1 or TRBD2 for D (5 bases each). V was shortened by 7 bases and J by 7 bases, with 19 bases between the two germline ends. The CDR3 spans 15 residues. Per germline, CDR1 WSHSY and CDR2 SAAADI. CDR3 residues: CASNQGPANGGELFF. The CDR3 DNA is TGCGCCAGCAATCAGGGACCCGCCAACGGCGGGGAGCTGTTTTTT.

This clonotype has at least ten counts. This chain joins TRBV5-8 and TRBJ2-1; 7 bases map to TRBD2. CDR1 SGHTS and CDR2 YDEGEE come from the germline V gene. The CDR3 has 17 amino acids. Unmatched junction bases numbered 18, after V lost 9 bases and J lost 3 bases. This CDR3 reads CAILRAGLGVGYNEQFF. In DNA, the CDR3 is TGTGCCATACTCAGGGCTGGACTAGGAGTGGGCTACAATGAGCAGTTCTTC. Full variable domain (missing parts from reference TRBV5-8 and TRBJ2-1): EAGVTQSPTHLIKTRGQQATLRCSPISGHTSVYWYQQALGLGLQFLLWYDEGEERNRGNFPPRFSGRQFPNYSSELNVNALELEDSALYLCAILRAGLGVGYNEQFFGPGTRLTVL.

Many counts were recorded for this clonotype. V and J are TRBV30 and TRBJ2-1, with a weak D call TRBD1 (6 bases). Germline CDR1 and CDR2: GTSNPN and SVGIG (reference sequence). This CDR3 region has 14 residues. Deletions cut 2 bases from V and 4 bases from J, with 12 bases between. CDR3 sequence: CAWSFLDSYNEQFF. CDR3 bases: TGTGCCTGGAGTTTTTTGGACAGTTACAATGAGCAGTTCTTC. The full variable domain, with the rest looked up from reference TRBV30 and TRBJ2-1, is SQTIHQWPATLVQPVGSPLSLECTVEGTSNPNLYWYRQAAGRGLQLLFYSVGIGQISSEVPQNLSASRPQDRQFILSSKKLLLSDSGFYLCAWSFLDSYNEQFFGPGTRLTVL.

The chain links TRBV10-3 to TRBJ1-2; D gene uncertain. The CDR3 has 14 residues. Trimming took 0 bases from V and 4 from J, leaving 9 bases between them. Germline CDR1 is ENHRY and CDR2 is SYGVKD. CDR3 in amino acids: CAISESVQAYGYTF. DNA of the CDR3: TGTGCCATCAGTGAGTCGGTCCAGGCCTATGGCTACACCTTC.

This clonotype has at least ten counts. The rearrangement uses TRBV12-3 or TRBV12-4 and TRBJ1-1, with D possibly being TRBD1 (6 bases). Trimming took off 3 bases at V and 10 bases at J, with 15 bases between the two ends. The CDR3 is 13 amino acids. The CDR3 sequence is CASSLTAQGLAFF. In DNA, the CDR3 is TGTGCCAGCAGTTTGACAGCTCAGGGGTTAGCTTTCTTT.

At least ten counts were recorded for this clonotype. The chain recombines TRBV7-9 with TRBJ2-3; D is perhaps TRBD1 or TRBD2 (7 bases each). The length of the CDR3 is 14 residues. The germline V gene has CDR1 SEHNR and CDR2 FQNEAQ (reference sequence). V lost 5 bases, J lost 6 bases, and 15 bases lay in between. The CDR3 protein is CASSPQGRVDTQYF. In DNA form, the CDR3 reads TGTGCCAGCAGCCCACAGGGGAGGGTCGATACGCAGTATTTT.

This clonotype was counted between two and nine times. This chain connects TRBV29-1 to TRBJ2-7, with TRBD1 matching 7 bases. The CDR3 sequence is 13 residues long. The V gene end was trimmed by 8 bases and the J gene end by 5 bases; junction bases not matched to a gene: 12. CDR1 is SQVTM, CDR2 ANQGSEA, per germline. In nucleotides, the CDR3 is TGCAGCACCTTAGACAGGGAACAGCACGAGCAGTACTTC. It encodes CSTLDREQHEQYF.

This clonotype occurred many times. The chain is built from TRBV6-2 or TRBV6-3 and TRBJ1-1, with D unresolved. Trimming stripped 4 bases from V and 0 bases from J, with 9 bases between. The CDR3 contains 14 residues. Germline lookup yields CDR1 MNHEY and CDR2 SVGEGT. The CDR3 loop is CASSLSTVNTEAFF. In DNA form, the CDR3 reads TGTGCCAGCAGTTTATCTACAGTGAACACTGAAGCTTTCTTT.

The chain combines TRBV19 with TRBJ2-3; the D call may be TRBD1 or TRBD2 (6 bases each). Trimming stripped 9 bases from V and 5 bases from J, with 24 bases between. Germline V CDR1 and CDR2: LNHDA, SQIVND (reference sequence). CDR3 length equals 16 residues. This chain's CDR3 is CASSLLGGAPKDTQYF. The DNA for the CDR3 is TGTGCCAGCTCGCTTTTGGGGGGCGCCCCCAAAGATACGCAGTATTTT.

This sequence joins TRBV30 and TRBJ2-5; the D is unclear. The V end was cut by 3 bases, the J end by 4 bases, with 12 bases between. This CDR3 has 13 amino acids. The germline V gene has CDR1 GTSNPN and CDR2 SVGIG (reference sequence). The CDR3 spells CAWSPSETETQYF. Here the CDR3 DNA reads TGTGCCTGGAGCCCATCGGAAACAGAGACCCAGTACTTC.

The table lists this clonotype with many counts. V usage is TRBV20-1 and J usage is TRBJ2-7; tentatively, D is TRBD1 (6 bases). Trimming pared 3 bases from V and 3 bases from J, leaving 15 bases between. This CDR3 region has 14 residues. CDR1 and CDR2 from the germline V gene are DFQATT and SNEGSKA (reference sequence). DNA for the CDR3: TGCAGTGCTAGCCTGAGGGACATCGGCTACGAGCAGTACTTC. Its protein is CSASLRDIGYEQYF.

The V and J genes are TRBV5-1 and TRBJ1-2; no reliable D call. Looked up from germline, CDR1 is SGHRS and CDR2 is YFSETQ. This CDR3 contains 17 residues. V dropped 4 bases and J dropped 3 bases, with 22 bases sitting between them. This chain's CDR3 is CASSLPTDNPEDYGYTF. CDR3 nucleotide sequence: TGCGCCAGCAGCCTCCCCACCGACAACCCTGAGGACTATGGCTACACCTTC.

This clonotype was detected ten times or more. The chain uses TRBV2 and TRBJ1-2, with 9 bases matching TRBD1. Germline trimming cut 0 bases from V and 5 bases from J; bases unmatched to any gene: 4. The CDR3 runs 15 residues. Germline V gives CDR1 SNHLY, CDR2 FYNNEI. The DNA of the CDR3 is TGTGCCAGCAGTGAAGCTGGGACAGGGAGATATGGCTACACCTTC. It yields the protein CASSEAGTGRYGYTF.

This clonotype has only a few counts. CDR3 protein: CASSQAGSNYGYTF. The CDR3 DNA reads TGCGCCAGCAGCCAAGCGGGATCTAACTATGGCTACACCTTC. The V call is TRBV4-1, the J call TRBJ1-2; D gene unclear. The CDR3 sequence is 14 residues long. V lost 1 base, J lost 0 bases, and 6 bases lay in between. The germline CDR1 and CDR2 sequences are MGHRA and YSYEKL.

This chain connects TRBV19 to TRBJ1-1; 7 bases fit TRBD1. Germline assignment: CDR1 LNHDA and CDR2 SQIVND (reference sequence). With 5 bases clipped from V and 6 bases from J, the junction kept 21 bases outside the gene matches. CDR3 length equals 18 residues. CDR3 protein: CASSPRDSWGVKFSEAFF. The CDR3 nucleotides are TGTGCCAGTAGTCCGAGGGACAGCTGGGGGGTAAAATTTTCTGAAGCTTTCTTT.

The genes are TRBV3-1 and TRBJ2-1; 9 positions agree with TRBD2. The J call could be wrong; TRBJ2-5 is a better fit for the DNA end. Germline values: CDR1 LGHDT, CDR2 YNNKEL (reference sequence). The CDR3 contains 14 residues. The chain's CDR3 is CASSRNSGGETQYF. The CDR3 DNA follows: TGTGCCAGCAGCCGAAATAGCGGGGGTGAGACCCAGTACTTC.

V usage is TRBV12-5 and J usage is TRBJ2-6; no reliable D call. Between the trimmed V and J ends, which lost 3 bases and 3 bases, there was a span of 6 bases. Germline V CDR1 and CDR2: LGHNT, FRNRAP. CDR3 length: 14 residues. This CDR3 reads CASGLGGGANVLTF. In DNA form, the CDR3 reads TGTGCTAGTGGTTTAGGCGGTGGGGCCAACGTCCTGACTTTC.

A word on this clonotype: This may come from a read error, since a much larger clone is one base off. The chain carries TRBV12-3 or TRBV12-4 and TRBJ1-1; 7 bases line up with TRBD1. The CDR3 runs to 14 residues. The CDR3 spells CTSSPDRVSTEAFF. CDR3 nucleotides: TGTACCAGCAGCCCCGACAGGGTCAGCACTGAAGCTTTCTTT.

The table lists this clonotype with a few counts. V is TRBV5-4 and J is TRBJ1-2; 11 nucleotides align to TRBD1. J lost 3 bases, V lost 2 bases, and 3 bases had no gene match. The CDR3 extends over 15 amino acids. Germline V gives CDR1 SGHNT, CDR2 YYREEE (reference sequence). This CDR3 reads CASSLPGQGDYGYTF. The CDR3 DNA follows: TGTGCCAGCAGCTTACCGGGACAGGGGGACTATGGCTACACCTTC.

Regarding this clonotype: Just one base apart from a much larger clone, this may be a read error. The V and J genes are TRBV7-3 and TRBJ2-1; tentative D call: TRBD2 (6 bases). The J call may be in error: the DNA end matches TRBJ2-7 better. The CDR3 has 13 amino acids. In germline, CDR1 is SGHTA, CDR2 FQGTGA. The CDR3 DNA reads TGTGCCAGCAGCGCGGGGATCTGGAATGAGCAGTACTTC. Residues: CASSAGIWNEQYF.

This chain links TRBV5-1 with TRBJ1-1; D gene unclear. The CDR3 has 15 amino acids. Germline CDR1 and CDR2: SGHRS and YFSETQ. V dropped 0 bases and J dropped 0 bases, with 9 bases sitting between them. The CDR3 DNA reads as TGCGCCAGCAGCTTGGACGGCTTTATGAACACTGAAGCTTTCTTT. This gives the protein CASSLDGFMNTEAFF.